One and the same sample provided the 23 T cell receptor beta chains below, sequenced in a study of CD4 T cells in relation to SARS-CoV-2 and coronaviruses. Produced via immunoSEQ multiplex PCR; TCRdb's table is partial and in-frame only. The table has about 59,000 clones, roughly 89% seen once. CD4+ T cells from unexposed donors were obtained before the COVID-19 pandemic (2011-2018). The sample comprised memory CD4+ T cells from PBMCs. The receptor source for this set is a human donor in good health.

This chain links TRBV4-1 with TRBJ2-1, with 7 bases identical to TRBD1. The germline V gene encodes CDR1 MGHRA and CDR2 YSYEKL. This CDR3 contains 13 residues. V shed 4 bases and J 15 bases; nucleotides not matched to a gene: 12. In nucleotides, the CDR3 is TGCGCCAGCAGCCCCCGGGACAGCCCCCGGCGGTTCTTC. It specifies CASSPRDSPRRFF.

This clone ranks as medium-sized. The chain combines TRBV28 with TRBJ1-3; D not certain. Trimming cost V 4 bases and J 0 bases, with 13 bases left between them. The germline V gene has CDR1 MDHEN and CDR2 SYDVKM. CDR3 length: 16 residues. The CDR3 protein is CASSSLRKSSGNTIYF. DNA of the CDR3: TGTGCCAGCAGTTCTCTGAGGAAGAGCTCTGGAAACACCATATATTTT.

The CDR3 DNA reads TGTGCCAGCAGCCAAGATGCGGGTGGAAACACCATATATTTT. Its translation is CASSQDAGGNTIYF. The chain uses TRBV3-1 (or the pseudogene TRBV3-2) and TRBJ1-3; no reliable D call. The CDR3 runs 14 residues. V lost 0 bases and J lost 3, with 6 bases in between. The germline V gene encodes CDR1 LGHDT and CDR2 YNNKEL (reference sequence).

This chain's CDR3 is CASRARGQGTGELFF. The CDR3 bases are TGTGCCAGCAGGGCCAGGGGGCAGGGCACCGGGGAGCTGTTTTTT. The genes are TRBV2 and TRBJ2-2, with 8 bases that match TRBD1. This CDR3 spans 15 amino acids. The germline V gene encodes CDR1 SNHLY and CDR2 FYNNEI. The V and J ends lost 6 bases and 4 bases, in that order; junction bases with no gene match: 7.

The chain uses TRBV21-1 and TRBJ2-7. TRBV21-1 is termed a pseudogene. The CDR3 is 14 amino acids. In DNA, the CDR3 is TGTGCCAGTCCATGGGGGCGACTAGACTACGAGCAGTACTTC. Protein: CASPWGRLDYEQYF.

V usage is TRBV10-1 and J usage is TRBJ2-1; D perhaps matches TRBD2 (6 bases). CDR1 and CDR2 from the germline V gene are WNHNN and SYGVQD (reference sequence). This CDR3 comprises 15 residues. Trimming took 6 bases from V and 8 from J, leaving 20 bases between them. CDR3 coding DNA: TGCGCCAGCAGCCCCGAGGCGAGCTGGAGGGATGAGCAGTTCTTC. It encodes CASSPEASWRDEQFF.

J is TRBJ1-5 and V is TRBV9; D ambiguous. V lost 0 bases to trimming and J lost 4 bases, with 5 bases between them. The CDR3 is 13 amino acids. Germline CDR1 is SGDLS and CDR2 is YYNGEE. The DNA for the CDR3 is TGTGCCAGCAGCGTAGACGCTAATCAGCCCCAGCATTTT. Translating gives CASSVDANQPQHF.

The chain combines TRBV10-1 with TRBJ1-1; 7 bases line up with TRBD1. The V segment lost 4 bases and the J segment 5 bases; nucleotides outside the gene matches: 4. CDR3 length equals 13 residues. Germline CDR1 and CDR2: WNHNN and SYGVQD (reference sequence). CDR3 DNA sequence: TGCGCCAGCAGTGCGAACAGGGGAACTGAAGCTTTCTTT. This gives the protein CASSANRGTEAFF.

This chain joins TRBV7-2 and TRBJ2-3, with D maybe TRBD2 (5 bases). This CDR3 contains 14 residues. V shed 1 base and J shed 4 bases, with 9 bases lying between them. CDR1 SGHTA and CDR2 FQGNSA come from the germline V gene. DNA for the CDR3: TGTGCCAGCAGCTTAGGCGCGAGGGCAGATACGCAGTATTTT. Its translation is CASSLGARADTQYF.

This clone was found a few times. The rearrangement uses TRBV28 and TRBJ1-3; D gene uncertain. The CDR3 spans 15 residues. Germline V gene lookup returns CDR1 MDHEN and CDR2 SYDVKM. Deletions cut 5 bases from V and 0 bases from J, with 11 bases between. The CDR3 region has the DNA TGTGCCAGCAGTCCCGTGGCTTACTCTGGAAACACCATATATTTT. It yields the protein CASSPVAYSGNTIYF.

The chain uses TRBV15 and TRBJ2-5; D unclear. The CDR3 spans 16 residues. The germline V gene has CDR1 LNHNV and CDR2 YYDKDF (reference sequence). V was cut by 4 bases and J by 1 base, with 16 bases left in between. The CDR3 is CATSIPFVSGQETQYF. The CDR3 region has the DNA TGTGCCACCAGCATCCCATTCGTTTCAGGCCAAGAGACCCAGTACTTC.

The rearrangement links TRBV4-2 to TRBJ2-1, with 11 bases matching TRBD1. This CDR3 has 16 amino acids. V lost 1 base and J lost 9; bases outside the gene matches: 8. Germline values: CDR1 LGHNA, CDR2 YNFKEQ. The CDR3 sequence is CASSQVSGQGVSEQFF. CDR3 in DNA: TGTGCCAGCAGCCAAGTTTCGGGACAGGGGGTCAGTGAGCAGTTCTTC.

The chain has TRBV19 and TRBJ2-2; the match to TRBD2 covers 13 bases. The CDR3 consists of 16 residues. V lost 6 bases and J lost 4; bases outside the gene matches: 5. Germline values: CDR1 LNHDA, CDR2 SQIVND (reference sequence). For the CDR3, the DNA is TGTGCCAGTAGACTGACTAGCGGGGGGAGCACCGGGGAGCTGTTTTTT. The encoded protein is CASRLTSGGSTGELFF. The entire variable domain, with the rest obtained from reference TRBV19 and TRBJ2-2, is as follows: DGGITQSPKYLFRKEGQNVTLSCEQNLNHDAMYWYRQDPGQGLRLIYYSQIVNDFQKGDIAEGYSVSREKKESFPLTVTSAQKNPTAFYLCASRLTSGGSTGELFFGEGSRLTVL.

The rearrangement joins TRBV5-1 to TRBJ1-4; maybe TRBD1 (5 bases). CDR1 is SGHRS and CDR2 is YFSETQ in the germline V gene. The CDR3 contains 15 residues. V dropped 4 bases and J dropped 5 bases, with 15 bases sitting between them. CDR3 sequence (DNA): TGCGCCAGCAGCCGAGTCGGGGACGCAAATGAAAAACTGTTTTTT. Translating gives CASSRVGDANEKLFF.

J is TRBJ1-3 and V is TRBV28, with a possible D match to TRBD1 (6 bases). The CDR3 spans 13 residues. CDR1 MDHEN and CDR2 SYDVKM come from the germline V gene. The V and J ends lost 7 bases and 2 bases respectively, with 9 bases between them. CDR3 loop: CASITGTGNTIYF. The DNA for the CDR3 is TGTGCCAGCATTACAGGGACTGGAAACACCATATATTTT.

In its sample, this clone was seen a few times. The chain links TRBV6-5 to TRBJ2-7; D possibly matches TRBD1 or TRBD2 (5 bases each). Trimming stripped 0 bases from V and 5 bases from J, with 14 bases between. CDR3 length: 15 amino acids. Looked up from germline, CDR1 is MNHEY and CDR2 is SVGAGI. CDR3 sequence reads: CASSYSTGRLNEQYF. CDR3 coding DNA: TGTGCCAGCAGTTACTCGACGGGGCGGCTCAACGAGCAGTACTTC.

V is TRBV5-1 and J is TRBJ2-2, with D perhaps matching TRBD1 (7 bases). Trimming pared 0 bases from V and 7 bases from J, leaving 16 bases between. CDR1 SGHRS and CDR2 YFSETQ come from the germline V gene. The CDR3 has 16 amino acids. CDR3 residues: CASSLAGGGPDGELFF. The CDR3 DNA follows: TGCGCCAGCAGCTTGGCCGGAGGGGGCCCCGACGGGGAGCTGTTTTTT. Full variable domain (rest looked up from reference TRBV5-1 and TRBJ2-2): KAGVTQTPRYLIKTRGQQVTLSCSPISGHRSVSWYQQTPGQGLQFLFEYFSETQRNKGNFPGRFSGRQFSNSRSEMNVSTLELGDSALYLCASSLAGGGPDGELFFGEGSRLTVL.

The gene calls are TRBV11-2 and TRBJ2-1, with 15 bases matching TRBD2. This CDR3 is built from 17 residues. Trimming took 4 bases from V and 8 from J; bases not matched to a gene: 9. Germline CDR1 SGHAT, CDR2 FQNNGV. The CDR3 DNA follows: TGTGCCAGCAGCTCGTGGACTAGCGGGAGGGCCAAGGATGAGCAGTTCTTC. Translation gives CASSSWTSGRAKDEQFF.

This clone was recorded once. The chain links TRBV6-6 to TRBJ2-1, with TRBD1 matching over 7 bases. This CDR3 has 11 amino acids. J was trimmed by 13 bases and V by 2 bases; bases with no gene match: 2. Germline CDR1 MNHNY, CDR2 SVGAGI (reference sequence). The chain's CDR3 is CASSYRDSQFF. CDR3 DNA sequence: TGTGCCAGCAGTTACCGGGACAGTCAGTTCTTC.

The chain links TRBV21-1 to TRBJ2-1. TRBV21-1 is tagged as a pseudogene. The CDR3 sequence is 19 residues long. The DNA for the CDR3 is TGTGCCAGCCCGAACCTCCCCCGTAGAACGATACAATCCTACAATGAGCAGTTCTTC. Its translation is CASPNLPRRTIQSYNEQFF.

The J gene is TRBJ2-1, the V gene TRBV4-1, with a weak D call TRBD2 (6 bases). Trimming took off 4 bases at V and 5 bases at J, with 15 bases between the two ends. The CDR3 has 15 amino acids. Germline V gives CDR1 MGHRA, CDR2 YSYEKL. CDR3 in DNA: TGCGCCAGCAGCCGGAATCTCGGCGGGAACAATGAGCAGTTCTTC. Translation gives CASSRNLGGNNEQFF.

The gene calls are TRBV2 and TRBJ1-3; D unclear. This CDR3 is built from 14 residues. V was pared by 2 bases and J by 9 bases, with 14 bases between. The germline V gene has CDR1 SNHLY and CDR2 FYNNEI. The CDR3 spells CASSEQAQHGTIYF. The CDR3 coding sequence is TGTGCCAGCAGTGAACAGGCCCAGCACGGCACCATATATTTT.

The V gene is TRBV6-5, the J gene TRBJ2-5; D is unclear. In germline, CDR1 is MNHEY, CDR2 SVGAGI. V gave up 8 bases and J gave up 5 bases, with 12 bases separating them. The length of the CDR3 is 12 residues. The CDR3 bases are TGTGCCAGCTCTGAGAGGACGGAGACCCAGTACTTC. Protein: CASSERTETQYF.